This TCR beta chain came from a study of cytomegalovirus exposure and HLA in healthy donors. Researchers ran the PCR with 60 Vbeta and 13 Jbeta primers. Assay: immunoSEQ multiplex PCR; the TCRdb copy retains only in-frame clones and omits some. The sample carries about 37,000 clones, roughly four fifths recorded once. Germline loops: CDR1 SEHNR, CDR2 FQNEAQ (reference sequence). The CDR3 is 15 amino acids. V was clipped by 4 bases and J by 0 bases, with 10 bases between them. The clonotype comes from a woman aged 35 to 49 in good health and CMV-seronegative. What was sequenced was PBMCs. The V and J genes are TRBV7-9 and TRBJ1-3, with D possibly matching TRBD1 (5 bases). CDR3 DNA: TGTGCCAGCAGCTCCTTAAGGGGCTCTGGAAACACCATATATTTT. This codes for CASSSLRGSGNTIYF.